The T cell receptor beta chain described here comes from a study of cytomegalovirus exposure and HLA in healthy donors. The PCR contained 60 Vbeta and 13 Jbeta primers. Method: immunoSEQ multiplex PCR; TCRdb's copy keeps in-frame clones and lacks some. This sample has about 140,000 clones, with approximately 82% found just once. Trimming removed 5 bases from V and 1 base from J, with 18 bases in between. This CDR3 region has 16 residues. Germline CDR1 and CDR2: SEHNR and FQNEAQ (reference sequence). This chain joins TRBV7-9 and TRBJ2-7; D unclear. The sample comprised PBMCs. This clonotype was sampled from a man younger than 45 in good health and CMV-seropositive. CDR3 nucleotide sequence: TGTGCCAGCAGCCAACAACCTAGTCGGCCTTCCTACGAGCAGTACTTC. Translated: CASSQQPSRPSYEQYF.